The 14 T cell receptor beta chains below come from one sample, sequenced in a study of OX40 agonist ivuxolimab in advanced cancers. Sequencing used immunoSEQ multiplex PCR; TCRdb keeps in-frame clones, though not all of them. The sample records about 24,000 clones, around 85% being singletons. The source was CD4+ or CD8+ T cells sorted from blood, collected in a trial of the OX40 agonist ivuxolimab. The receptors stem from an adult with an advanced solid tumor such as melanoma, head and neck, liver or kidney cancer.

The gene calls are TRBV7-8 and TRBJ1-3; weak D call: TRBD1 (5 bases). V lost 4 bases and J 2 bases, leaving 9 bases between the germline ends. Germline V lookup: CDR1 SGHVS, CDR2 FQNEAQ. This CDR3 has 14 amino acids. As DNA, the CDR3 is TGTGCCAGCAGCTGGGGACCGACTGGAAACACCATATATTTT. It translates to CASSWGPTGNTIYF.

Points on this clone: Compared with germline, one end of the junction differs, possibly owing to a read error. V gene TRBV12-5 combines with J gene TRBJ2-1; TRBD2 matches 9 bases. This CDR3 is built from 11 residues. Germline V gives CDR1 LGHNT, CDR2 FRNRAP. The CDR3 region is CASGLSGSPVF. The CDR3 DNA sequence: TGTGCTAGTGGTCTTAGCGGGAGCCCAGTCTTC. Supplemented by reference TRBV12-5 and TRBJ2-1, the full variable domain reads DARVTQTPRHKVTEMGQEVTMRCQPILGHNTVFWYRQTMMQGLELLAYFRNRAPLDDSGMPKDRFSAEMPDATLATLKIQPSEPRDSAVYFCASGLSGSPVFGPGTRLTVL.

The chain recombines TRBV7-9 with TRBJ2-3; the D is unclear. Trimming took off 5 bases at V and 5 bases at J, with 23 bases between the two ends. The length of the CDR3 is 17 residues. Germline lookup yields CDR1 SEHNR and CDR2 FQNEAQ (reference sequence). The CDR3 protein is CASSHAGWVWPGDTQYF. In DNA, the CDR3 is TGTGCCAGCAGCCACGCCGGGTGGGTCTGGCCTGGAGATACGCAGTATTTT.

This chain connects TRBV9 to TRBJ2-1, with unresolved D. This CDR3 spans 15 amino acids. The V gene lost 1 base and the J gene lost 12 bases, with 20 bases spanning the gap. Germline V gene sequence: CDR1 SGDLS, CDR2 YYNGEE. The CDR3 DNA sequence: TGTGCCAGCAGCGTATGGGGTAGCTCCGAAAGTGGGCAGTTCTTC. This codes for CASSVWGSSESGQFF.

This clone was counted once. The chain carries TRBV5-4 and TRBJ2-1; 12 positions match TRBD2. Looked up from germline, CDR1 is SGHNT and CDR2 is YYREEE (reference sequence). This CDR3 region has 16 residues. After removal of 0 bases from V and 3 bases from J, the junction contained 1 base not matched to a gene. The CDR3 loop is CASSLVTSGGYNEQFF. The CDR3 DNA reads as TGTGCCAGCAGCTTGGTGACTAGCGGGGGCTACAATGAGCAGTTCTTC.

The chain joins TRBV5-1 to TRBJ1-1; tentative D call: TRBD1 (6 bases). V shed 1 base and J shed 0 bases, with 7 bases lying between them. The CDR3 has 14 residues. CDR1 is SGHRS, CDR2 YFSETQ, per germline. This chain's CDR3 is CASSLTGMNTEAFF. The CDR3 coding sequence is TGCGCCAGCAGCTTGACAGGGATGAACACTGAAGCTTTCTTT.

In this sample, this clone turned up a few times. The chain joins TRBV7-9 to TRBJ2-7; 10 bases line up with TRBD2. This CDR3 has 14 residues. V shed 4 bases and J 3 bases; nucleotides not matched to a gene: 3. Germline CDR1 is SEHNR and CDR2 is FQNEAQ (reference sequence). This CDR3 reads CASSSRTSGYEQYF. CDR3 DNA: TGTGCCAGCAGCTCTAGGACTAGCGGCTACGAGCAGTACTTC.

V gene TRBV12-5 combines with J gene TRBJ2-7; 7 bases agree with TRBD1. CDR3 length equals 14 residues. Germline lookup yields CDR1 LGHNT and CDR2 FRNRAP. Losses at the gene ends were 5 bases for V and 2 bases for J; bases not matched to a gene: 6. CDR3 residues: CASGARDRTYEQYF. The CDR3 region has the DNA TGTGCTAGTGGTGCACGGGACAGAACCTACGAGCAGTACTTC.

This chain connects TRBV11-2 to TRBJ1-1; a possible D gene is TRBD1 (5 bases). V was clipped by 5 bases and J by 1 base, with 11 bases between them. Germline V gene lookup returns CDR1 SGHAT and CDR2 FQNNGV. The CDR3 spans 14 residues. CDR3 amino acids: CASSPGAENTEAFF. CDR3 sequence (DNA): TGTGCCAGCAGCCCCGGGGCGGAGAACACTGAAGCTTTCTTT. Variable domain in full (rest from reference TRBV11-2 and TRBJ1-1): EAGVAQSPRYKIIEKRQSVAFWCNPISGHATLYWYQQILGQGPKLLIQFQNNGVVDDSQLPKDRFSAERLKGVDSTLKIQPAKLEDSAVYLCASSPGAENTEAFFGQGTRLTVV.

The genes are TRBV29-1 and TRBJ1-2; D not certain. Trimming took off 0 bases at V and 5 bases at J, with 19 bases between the two ends. This CDR3 comprises 16 residues. Germline-derived CDR1 and CDR2 are SQVTM and ANQGSEA. The CDR3 DNA is TGCAGCGTTGAAGATCTGACGCAGGATGACCTATATGGCTACACCTTC. Translated, it gives CSVEDLTQDDLYGYTF.

V is TRBV11-3 and J is TRBJ2-1; D not certain. V lost 3 bases to trimming and J lost 4 bases, with 16 bases between them. Germline assignment: CDR1 SGHNT and CDR2 YENEEA. This CDR3 has 16 amino acids. DNA of the CDR3: TGTGCCAGCAGCTTCGTCTTGGTAGATAAGTACAATGAGCAGTTCTTC. It specifies CASSFVLVDKYNEQFF.

The chain couples TRBV29-1 to TRBJ2-1; 14 positions agree with TRBD2. The CDR3 spans 16 residues. Germline lookup yields CDR1 SQVTM and CDR2 ANQGSEA. Trimming took 1 base from V and 7 from J; bases not matched to a gene: 6. In DNA, the CDR3 is TGCAGCGTTGAAGGGGGGACTAGCGGGAGCCCAAATGAGCAGTTCTTC. It translates to CSVEGGTSGSPNEQFF.

This sequence joins TRBV5-1 and TRBJ2-7, with D possibly being TRBD1 or TRBD2 (7 bases each). From germline, CDR1 is SGHRS and CDR2 YFSETQ. The CDR3 contains 14 residues. Trimming removed 5 bases at V and 2 bases at J, with 14 bases between. The CDR3 nucleotides read TGCGCCAGCAGGCGGGGGACAGTCACCTACGAGCAGTACTTC. Its translation is CASRRGTVTYEQYF.

The DNA for the CDR3 is TGTGCCATCAGACCAGGGGCTGGGGCCAACGTCCTGACTTTC. Protein sequence: CAIRPGAGANVLTF. The genes are TRBV10-3 and TRBJ2-6, with D possibly TRBD1 on 6 matching bases. The ends were cut back, 6 bases at V and 2 bases at J, with 8 bases in the middle. The germline gives CDR1 ENHRY, CDR2 SYGVKD. The CDR3 loop spans 14 amino acids.